The 28 T cell receptor beta chains below all came from one sample that was sequenced in a study of PD-1 blockade in classical Hodgkin lymphoma. No patient escaped relapse after autologous stem cell transplantation, and brentuximab vedotin exposure varied. Method: immunoSEQ multiplex PCR; TCRdb's copy keeps in-frame clones and lacks some. The sample shows some 90,000 clones, 92% of them seen only once. The source material was peripheral blood mononuclear cells (PBMCs), sampled before the second cycle of nivolumab. These TCRs come from a human donor with classical Hodgkin lymphoma.

The V and J genes are TRBV10-3 and TRBJ1-1, with TRBD1 matching 7 bases. Germline V gene sequence: CDR1 ENHRY, CDR2 SYGVKD. CDR3 length equals 18 residues. The J segment lost 0 bases and the V segment lost 3 bases, leaving 13 bases of the junction unmatched. Written as DNA, the CDR3 is TGTGCCATCAGTGATTGGGACAGAGTACTTCCGATGAACACTGAAGCTTTCTTT. It specifies CAISDWDRVLPMNTEAFF.

This clone was recorded once. The chain is built from TRBV19 and TRBJ2-2; TRBD2 might be the D (7 bases). The CDR3 contains 14 residues. Germline assignment: CDR1 LNHDA and CDR2 SQIVND (reference sequence). The germline V and J ends were trimmed by 2 bases and 8 bases, with 12 bases remaining between them. Written as DNA, the CDR3 is TGTGCCAGTAGTATACGGGGGGCCTCAGGGGAGCTGTTTTTT. As protein: CASSIRGASGELFF. Full variable domain (remainder filled in from reference TRBV19 and TRBJ2-2): DGGITQSPKYLFRKEGQNVTLSCEQNLNHDAMYWYRQDPGQGLRLIYYSQIVNDFQKGDIAEGYSVSREKKESFPLTVTSAQKNPTAFYLCASSIRGASGELFFGEGSRLTVL.

The chain links TRBV11-2 to TRBJ2-2, with D possibly matching TRBD1 (5 bases). Germline lookup yields CDR1 SGHAT and CDR2 FQNNGV. The CDR3 contains 16 residues. V dropped 6 bases and J dropped 5 bases, with 19 bases sitting between them. This chain's CDR3 is CASRLIGPRQTGELFF. The CDR3 DNA follows: TGTGCCAGCAGATTAATAGGGCCCAGACAGACCGGGGAGCTGTTTTTT. Supplemented by reference TRBV11-2 and TRBJ2-2, the full variable domain reads EAGVAQSPRYKIIEKRQSVAFWCNPISGHATLYWYQQILGQGPKLLIQFQNNGVVDDSQLPKDRFSAERLKGVDSTLKIQPAKLEDSAVYLCASRLIGPRQTGELFFGEGSRLTVL.

This clone was observed a few times. The genes are TRBV19 and TRBJ1-1; D remains unclear. Germline lookup yields CDR1 LNHDA and CDR2 SQIVND (reference sequence). This CDR3 is built from 11 residues. Between the trimmed V and J ends, which lost 3 bases and 7 bases, there was a span of 6 bases. CDR3 DNA: TGTGCCAGTAGTATTTCAGTTGAAGCTTTCTTT. It translates to CASSISVEAFF.

This sequence joins TRBV19 and TRBJ2-5, with D maybe TRBD2 (5 bases). V lost 6 bases, J lost 5 bases, and 22 bases lay in between. CDR1 and CDR2 (germline): LNHDA, SQIVND (reference sequence). The CDR3 spans 16 residues. CDR3 region: CASRKLSVGAGETQYF. The DNA for the CDR3 is TGTGCCAGTAGGAAACTTAGCGTGGGAGCCGGGGAGACCCAGTACTTC. Combining the CDR3 with reference TRBV19 and TRBJ2-5 gives the whole variable domain DGGITQSPKYLFRKEGQNVTLSCEQNLNHDAMYWYRQDPGQGLRLIYYSQIVNDFQKGDIAEGYSVSREKKESFPLTVTSAQKNPTAFYLCASRKLSVGAGETQYFGPGTRLLVL.

The CDR3 bases are TGTGCCAGCAGCTTTCGGAGACTAGAGACCTACGAGCAGTACTTC. Encoded protein: CASSFRRLETYEQYF. This chain links TRBV7-8 with TRBJ2-7; D might be TRBD2 (6 bases). This CDR3 is built from 15 residues. Germline V gene data show CDR1 as SGHVS and CDR2 as FQNEAQ. Between the trimmed V and J ends, which lost 3 bases and 2 bases, there was a span of 14 bases.

The rearrangement joins TRBV19 to TRBJ2-7; 14 bases align to TRBD2. Germline CDR1 LNHDA, CDR2 SQIVND (reference sequence). This CDR3 is 20 amino acids long. The V and J ends lost 4 bases and 4 bases, in that order; junction bases with no gene match: 18. The CDR3 protein is CASSTLGTSGRPARLYEQYF. As DNA, the CDR3 is TGTGCCAGTAGTACCTTGGGGACTAGCGGGAGACCCGCGCGATTGTACGAGCAGTACTTC.

This sequence joins TRBV6-5 and TRBJ1-6; D is perhaps TRBD1 (6 bases). V was pared by 6 bases and J by 6 bases, with 15 bases between. Germline loops: CDR1 MNHEY, CDR2 SVGAGI. This CDR3 is 15 amino acids long. CDR3 sequence: CASRTTQGRNSPLHF. DNA of the CDR3: TGTGCCAGCAGGACGACTCAGGGGCGTAATTCACCCCTCCACTTT.

CDR3 sequence: CASSQTGKAGNTEAFF. The CDR3, as DNA: TGTGCCAGCAGCCAAACAGGGAAGGCGGGGAACACTGAAGCTTTCTTT. V is TRBV28 and J is TRBJ1-1; perhaps TRBD1 as D (6 bases). Deletions cut 6 bases from V and 1 base from J, with 18 bases between. This CDR3 contains 16 residues. Germline loops: CDR1 MDHEN, CDR2 SYDVKM. Full variable domain (missing parts from reference TRBV28 and TRBJ1-1): DVKVTQSSRYLVKRTGEKVFLECVQDMDHENMFWYRQDPGLGLRLIYFSYDVKMKEKGDIPEGYSVSREKKERFSLILESASTNQTSMYLCASSQTGKAGNTEAFFGQGTRLTVV.

The rearrangement uses TRBV7-8 and TRBJ2-1; TRBD2 matches at 10 bases. Germline V gives CDR1 SGHVS, CDR2 FQNEAQ. This CDR3 region has 13 residues. V lost 5 bases, J lost 9 bases, and 4 bases stayed unmatched. CDR3 region: CASSEREGGEQFF. In DNA, the CDR3 is TGTGCCAGCAGCGAGCGGGAGGGCGGTGAGCAGTTCTTC.

This chain uses TRBV5-6 with TRBJ2-4, with unresolved D. Trimming cost V 3 bases and J 0 bases, with 7 bases left between them. The germline V gene encodes CDR1 SGHDT and CDR2 YYEEEE. The CDR3 totals 14 residues. In nucleotides, the CDR3 is TGTGCCAGCAGCTCGGGTCGAGCCAAAAACATTCAGTACTTC. It codes for CASSSGRAKNIQYF. Filled out from reference TRBV5-6 and TRBJ2-4, the complete variable domain reads DAGVTQSPTHLIKTRGQQVTLRCSPKSGHDTVSWYQQALGQGPQFIFQYYEEEERQRGNFPDRFSGHQFPNYSSELNVNALLLGDSALYLCASSSGRAKNIQYFGAGTRLSVL.

The chain carries TRBV28 and TRBJ2-7; tentative D call: TRBD1 (6 bases). Between the trimmed V and J ends, which lost 6 bases and 3 bases, there was a span of 15 bases. Germline assignment: CDR1 MDHEN and CDR2 SYDVKM. CDR3 size: 14 residues. The CDR3 spells CASRLQGPSYEQYF. CDR3 coding DNA: TGTGCCAGCAGACTACAGGGCCCCAGCTACGAGCAGTACTTC.

This chain links TRBV11-2 with TRBJ1-1; D is possibly TRBD1 (6 bases). CDR1 is SGHAT, CDR2 FQNNGV, per germline. V dropped 5 bases and J dropped 5 bases, with 12 bases sitting between them. The CDR3 sequence is 13 residues long. CDR3 loop: CASSIRGETEAFF. The CDR3 DNA reads as TGTGCCAGCAGCATAAGGGGGGAGACTGAAGCTTTCTTT.

V usage is TRBV2 and J usage is TRBJ1-4; D not certain. V lost 6 bases and J lost 4, with 12 bases in between. CDR1 is SNHLY, CDR2 FYNNEI, per germline. The CDR3 has 14 amino acids. The CDR3 DNA is TGTGCCAGCAGAGCGACTCGGGTTAATGAAAAACTGTTTTTT. Residues: CASRATRVNEKLFF.

Only one count was recorded for this clone. This chain links TRBV19 with TRBJ2-5, with D unresolved. Trimming removed 6 bases at V and 4 bases at J, with 9 bases between. The CDR3 loop spans 12 amino acids. Germline V CDR1 and CDR2: LNHDA, SQIVND (reference sequence). In nucleotides, the CDR3 is TGTGCCAGTAGGGCAGGTGGAGAGACCCAGTACTTC. It codes for CASRAGGETQYF.

The rearrangement joins TRBV28 to TRBJ2-6; 9 nucleotides align to TRBD1. CDR3 length: 15 residues. CDR1 is MDHEN and CDR2 is SYDVKM in the germline V gene. Trimming cost V 8 bases and J 9 bases; bases outside gene matches: 11. The CDR3: CASLGTGRGGNVLTF. CDR3 bases: TGTGCCAGCCTTGGGACAGGGAGAGGTGGCAACGTCCTGACTTTC.

The V and J genes are TRBV10-3 and TRBJ1-1, with 12 bases aligning to TRBD1. Trimming took 8 bases from V and 4 from J; bases not matched to a gene: 8. In germline, CDR1 is ENHRY, CDR2 SYGVKD. The CDR3 length is 15 residues. The CDR3 bases are TGTGCCATCGGGGGGACAGGGGGCCCCAGCACTGAAGCTTTCTTT. Translating gives CAIGGTGGPSTEAFF.

V is TRBV28 and J is TRBJ2-1, with TRBD1 matching 10 bases. In germline, CDR1 is MDHEN, CDR2 SYDVKM. The V gene end was trimmed by 2 bases and the J gene end by 0 bases; junction bases not matched to a gene: 7. The CDR3 sequence is 18 residues long. CDR3: CASSLDRGRSSSYNEQFF. DNA of the CDR3: TGTGCCAGCAGTTTAGACAGGGGGCGGTCAAGCTCCTACAATGAGCAGTTCTTC.

The sample holds one count of this clone. The chain recombines TRBV7-9 with TRBJ2-4, with a tentative D call TRBD1 (6 bases). The CDR3 has 14 amino acids. Germline V gives CDR1 SEHNR, CDR2 FQNEAQ (reference sequence). V dropped 3 bases and J dropped 3 bases, with 9 bases sitting between them. CDR3 DNA sequence: TGTGCCAGCAGCTTTCCGGACAGCAAAAACATTCAGTACTTC. Protein product: CASSFPDSKNIQYF.

The chain joins TRBV10-1 to TRBJ2-1; D unresolved. Per germline, CDR1 WNHNN and CDR2 SYGVQD (reference sequence). CDR3 size: 13 residues. V was shortened by 2 bases and J by 3 bases, with 5 bases between the two germline ends. The CDR3 sequence is CASSEAYYNEQFF. The CDR3 nucleotides are TGCGCCAGCAGTGAGGCGTACTACAATGAGCAGTTCTTC.

J is TRBJ1-5 and V is TRBV27; D possibly corresponds to TRBD1 (6 bases). Trimming left V 2 bases short and J 6 bases short, with 11 bases between. Germline values: CDR1 MNHEY, CDR2 SMNVEV (reference sequence). CDR3 size: 14 residues. CDR3 sequence: CASSLGYRVQPQHF. For the CDR3, the DNA is TGTGCCAGCAGTTTAGGATACAGGGTTCAGCCCCAGCATTTT.

The rearrangement links TRBV30 to TRBJ2-7; the D is unclear. Germline V lookup: CDR1 GTSNPN, CDR2 SVGIG (reference sequence). Trimming removed 3 bases at V and 0 bases at J, with 12 bases between. This CDR3 region has 14 residues. CDR3 DNA sequence: TGTGCCTGGAGCCCCCGTACGTTCTCCTACGAGCAGTACTTC. Translated: CAWSPRTFSYEQYF.

This clone was detected a few times. The rearrangement uses TRBV2 and TRBJ1-4; D possibly corresponds to TRBD1 (5 bases). Trimming removed 8 bases from V and 5 bases from J, with 12 bases in between. The germline gives CDR1 SNHLY, CDR2 FYNNEI. This CDR3 is 13 amino acids long. The CDR3 nucleotides are TGTGCCAGCTTGGGACGGGGAAATGAAAAACTGTTTTTT. This codes for CASLGRGNEKLFF. The variable domain in full, with the rest retrieved from reference TRBV2 and TRBJ1-4, is EPEVTQTPSHQVTQMGQEVILRCVPISNHLYFYWYRQILGQKVEFLVSFYNNEISEKSEIFDDQFSVERPDGSNFTLKIRSTKLEDSAMYFCASLGRGNEKLFFGSGTQLSVL.

The CDR3 loop reads CASSPSRDFYNEQFF. The CDR3 DNA follows: TGTGCCAGCAGCCCGTCCCGGGACTTCTACAATGAGCAGTTCTTC. This sequence joins TRBV9 and TRBJ2-1; D might be TRBD2 (6 bases). Deletions cut 4 bases from V and 3 bases from J, with 14 bases between. There are 15 residues in the CDR3. CDR1 and CDR2 from the germline V gene are SGDLS and YYNGEE.

The rearrangement links TRBV29-1 to TRBJ2-2, with D perhaps matching TRBD2 (5 bases). This CDR3 is built from 16 residues. Germline CDR1 SQVTM, CDR2 ANQGSEA. Trimming took 7 bases from V and 4 from J, leaving 22 bases between them. CDR3 protein: CSELGPGSASTGELFF. For the CDR3, the DNA is TGCAGCGAGTTAGGGCCGGGGAGCGCGAGCACCGGGGAGCTGTTTTTT.

J is TRBJ2-7 and V is TRBV7-2, with a tentative D call TRBD2 (6 bases). Germline V lookup: CDR1 SGHTA, CDR2 FQGNSA. This CDR3 spans 13 amino acids. V lost 4 bases to trimming and J lost 2 bases, with 9 bases between them. The CDR3 DNA follows: TGTGCCAGCAGCTCGGGACTTGCCTACGAGCAGTACTTC. It encodes CASSSGLAYEQYF.

The chain is built from TRBV30 and TRBJ1-2, with 12 bases identical to TRBD1. This CDR3 has 14 amino acids. Germline trimming cut 4 bases from V and 8 bases from J; bases unmatched to any gene: 8. Germline CDR1 and CDR2: GTSNPN and SVGIG (reference sequence). For the CDR3, the DNA is TGTGCCTGGAATAGGGGACAGGGGGCGCAGGGCTACACCTTC. It specifies CAWNRGQGAQGYTF.

A remark on this clone: The CDR3 carries no conserved terminal phenylalanine or tryptophan, so it likely arises from a read error. No DNA is shown, since the ends of the CDR3 on it are uncertain; the CDR3 is the one TCRdb lists. The chain employs TRBV4-3 and TRBJ2-6. CDR1 LGHNA and CDR2 YSLEER come from the germline V gene. The CDR3 has 13 amino acids, counting both end residues. The CDR3 is CASSFRRGRHKVG.